Shown below are 25 T cell receptor beta chains from a single sample sequenced in a study of CD4 T cells in relation to SARS-CoV-2 and coronaviruses. The antigens for these receptors are not known. Repertoires were generated with immunoSEQ multiplex PCR, while TCRdb's copy carries only in-frame clones and drops some. The table includes tens of thousands of clones, 77% detected once. Sequenced sample: memory CD4+ T cells from PBMCs, cultured in vitro. The receptors stem from an adult with COVID-19.

This chain connects TRBV30 to TRBJ2-7; 8 bases agree with TRBD2. Germline lookup yields CDR1 GTSNPN and CDR2 SVGIG (reference sequence). V lost 5 bases and J lost 4; bases outside the gene matches: 10. This CDR3 has 14 amino acids. The CDR3 reads CAWAVAAGAYEQYF. CDR3 DNA: TGTGCCTGGGCGGTGGCAGCGGGAGCGTACGAGCAGTACTTC.

The sample holds one count of this clone. The chain employs TRBV6-6 and TRBJ2-3; unclear D gene. This CDR3 is built from 12 residues. The V end was cut by 10 bases, the J end by 6 bases, with 14 bases between. CDR1 is MNHNY, CDR2 SVGAGI, per germline (reference sequence). The DNA for the CDR3 is TGTGCCACTAAAACTCTGCTGGATACGCAGTATTTT. Residues: CATKTLLDTQYF.

This rearrangement joins TRBV6-5 to TRBJ2-7, with unresolved D. CDR3 length equals 14 residues. The V end lost 0 bases, the J end lost 3 bases, and 9 bases lay between the germline ends. Germline V gene data show CDR1 as MNHEY and CDR2 as SVGAGI. CDR3 DNA: TGTGCCAGCAGTTACTCATTCCCGAACTACGAGCAGTACTTC. This codes for CASSYSFPNYEQYF.

This clone was seen only a few times. The rearrangement links TRBV12-5 to TRBJ2-7; no clear D gene. V gave up 1 base and J gave up 3 bases, with 22 bases separating them. The CDR3 is 18 residues long. Germline CDR1 reads LGHNT; CDR2 reads FRNRAP. In nucleotides, the CDR3 is TGTGCTAGTGGTTTGGGGATCTTAGGAAGGCCGTCATTCTACGAGCAGTACTTC. This encodes CASGLGILGRPSFYEQYF.

This clone came up a few times. V is TRBV4-1 and J is TRBJ2-7, with TRBD1 as a possible D gene (5 bases). V was pared by 0 bases and J by 6 bases, with 12 bases between. The germline CDR1 and CDR2 sequences are MGHRA and YSYEKL. The length of the CDR3 is 14 residues. The CDR3 DNA reads TGCGCCAGCAGCCAAGAATCCCAGGGTCGCGAGCAGTACTTC. It specifies CASSQESQGREQYF.

J is TRBJ1-2 and V is TRBV11-3; 7 nucleotides agree with TRBD1. The V and J ends lost 5 bases and 5 bases, in that order; junction bases with no gene match: 5. This CDR3 has 13 amino acids. Germline V gives CDR1 SGHNT, CDR2 YENEEA. The CDR3 sequence: CASSPDRHYGYTF. For the CDR3, the DNA is TGTGCCAGCAGCCCGGACAGGCATTATGGCTACACCTTC.

The rearrangement uses TRBV9 and TRBJ1-4, with D perhaps matching TRBD1 (5 bases). Trimming took 0 bases from V and 7 from J, leaving 13 bases between them. CDR1 and CDR2 from the germline V gene are SGDLS and YYNGEE. The CDR3 covers 15 residues. The CDR3 coding sequence is TGTGCCAGCAGCGTAGGGGGACTAAGGGGTGAAAAACTGTTTTTT. Translation gives CASSVGGLRGEKLFF.

V and J are TRBV5-4 and TRBJ2-3; 12 nucleotides align to TRBD2. CDR3 length equals 20 residues. CDR1 is SGHNT, CDR2 YYREEE, per germline (reference sequence). After removal of 0 bases from V and 3 bases from J, the junction contained 14 bases not matched to a gene. The CDR3 DNA sequence: TGTGCCAGCAGCTTGGGTGGACTAGCGGGGAGAGGTACGGGAACAGATACGCAGTATTTT. This encodes CASSLGGLAGRGTGTDTQYF.

The rearrangement uses TRBV7-2 and TRBJ2-7, with D possibly matching TRBD2 (5 bases). V was shortened by 7 bases and J by 0 bases, with 16 bases between the two germline ends. Per the germline V gene, CDR1 is SGHTA and CDR2 is FQGNSA. The CDR3 extends over 15 amino acids. As DNA, the CDR3 is TGTGCCAGCAACGACCCCGGGGTCCTCTCCTACGAGCAGTACTTC. Translating it yields CASNDPGVLSYEQYF.

Only a few counts were recorded for this clone. The chain links TRBV7-2 to TRBJ2-5; D perhaps matches TRBD1 (6 bases). The V end was cut by 2 bases, the J end by 0 bases, with 7 bases between. The length of the CDR3 is 14 residues. CDR1 SGHTA and CDR2 FQGNSA come from the germline V gene. The chain's CDR3 is CASSLRGYQETQYF. The CDR3 nucleotides are TGTGCCAGCAGCTTAAGGGGGTACCAAGAGACCCAGTACTTC.

The CDR3 spells CASNQGGTRQETQYF. CDR3 nucleotide sequence: TGTGCCAGCAACCAAGGGGGGACACGCCAAGAGACCCAGTACTTC. V is TRBV7-2 and J is TRBJ2-5; D possibly matches TRBD1 or TRBD2 (6 bases each). Trimming took 7 bases from V and 1 from J, leaving 16 bases between them. CDR3 length: 15 amino acids. The germline CDR1 and CDR2 sequences are SGHTA and FQGNSA. Supplemented by reference TRBV7-2 and TRBJ2-5, the full variable domain reads GAGVSQSPSNKVTEKGKDVELRCDPISGHTALYWYRQSLGQGLEFLIYFQGNSAPDKSGLPSDRFSAERTGGSVSTLTIQRTQQEDSAVYLCASNQGGTRQETQYFGPGTRLLVL.

The gene calls are TRBV28 and TRBJ1-4; TRBD1 might be the D (5 bases). V lost 7 bases, J lost 7 bases, and 19 bases lay in between. The CDR3 extends over 15 amino acids. CDR1 is MDHEN and CDR2 is SYDVKM in the germline V gene. The CDR3 loop is CASIFSGGVSEKLFF. The CDR3 nucleotides are TGTGCCAGCATATTTTCTGGGGGAGTTAGTGAAAAACTGTTTTTT.

V and J are TRBV7-2 and TRBJ2-7, with D possibly TRBD2 on 6 matching bases. V lost 1 base, J lost 4 bases, and 20 bases lay in between. The CDR3 contains 17 residues. Germline values: CDR1 SGHTA, CDR2 FQGNSA. The CDR3 is CASSLGLRGREGYEQYF. DNA of the CDR3: TGTGCCAGCAGCTTAGGCCTCCGAGGGCGGGAAGGGTACGAGCAGTACTTC.

This clone has more than one count but fewer than ten. The rearrangement uses TRBV4-1 and TRBJ1-6, with D perhaps TRBD1 (5 bases). Per the germline V gene, CDR1 is MGHRA and CDR2 is YSYEKL. The germline V and J ends were trimmed by 1 base and 8 bases, with 15 bases remaining between them. CDR3 length equals 16 residues. CDR3 sequence reads: CASSQAIPDTYSPLHF. As DNA, the CDR3 is TGCGCCAGCAGCCAAGCGATCCCGGACACCTATTCACCCCTCCACTTT.

The chain combines TRBV5-1 with TRBJ1-1; 11 bases align to TRBD1. Germline CDR1 and CDR2: SGHRS and YFSETQ. The CDR3 sequence is 16 residues long. V shed 3 bases and J 0 bases; nucleotides not matched to a gene: 4. This chain's CDR3 is CASSWTGGLMNTEAFF. The CDR3 DNA reads as TGCGCCAGCAGCTGGACAGGGGGCCTAATGAACACTGAAGCTTTCTTT. Together with reference TRBV5-1 and TRBJ1-1, the CDR3 gives the full variable domain: KAGVTQTPRYLIKTRGQQVTLSCSPISGHRSVSWYQQTPGQGLQFLFEYFSETQRNKGNFPGRFSGRQFSNSRSEMNVSTLELGDSALYLCASSWTGGLMNTEAFFGQGTRLTVV.

The J gene is TRBJ2-5, the V gene TRBV28; 12 nucleotides agree with TRBD2. Germline-derived CDR1 and CDR2 are MDHEN and SYDVKM. V lost 6 bases, J lost 1 base, and 9 bases stayed unmatched. This CDR3 is 17 amino acids long. Here the CDR3 reads CASSQLAGGPRQETQYF. The CDR3 coding sequence is TGTGCCAGCAGCCAACTAGCGGGAGGCCCCCGCCAAGAGACCCAGTACTTC.

This sequence joins TRBV30 and TRBJ2-1; 11 bases match TRBD2. The CDR3 totals 14 residues. CDR1 is GTSNPN, CDR2 SVGIG, per germline (reference sequence). V lost 8 bases to trimming and J lost 6 bases; unmatched junction nucleotides: 9. The CDR3 sequence: CARDYSGRANEQFF. The DNA of the CDR3 is TGTGCCCGCGACTATAGCGGGAGGGCCAATGAGCAGTTCTTC.

A few counts support this clone. This rearrangement joins TRBV28 to TRBJ1-3; D is perhaps TRBD1 (5 bases). Germline assignment: CDR1 MDHEN and CDR2 SYDVKM. V lost 7 bases and J lost 0, with 7 bases in between. The CDR3 is 13 amino acids. The CDR3 bases are TGTGCCAGCAACAGGAACTCTGGAAACACCATATATTTT. Protein: CASNRNSGNTIYF.

This chain links TRBV7-9 with TRBJ2-2, with TRBD2 matching 7 bases. Germline V gene data show CDR1 as SEHNR and CDR2 as FQNEAQ (reference sequence). This CDR3 comprises 16 residues. With 8 bases clipped from V and 1 base from J, the junction kept 10 bases outside the gene matches. CDR3 protein: CASLPPGGLNTGELFF. The CDR3 region has the DNA TGTGCCAGCCTCCCCCCGGGGGGTTTGAACACCGGGGAGCTGTTTTTT.

V usage is TRBV7-8 and J usage is TRBJ1-3; D may be TRBD1 (6 bases). V lost 5 bases to trimming and J lost 1 base, with 9 bases between them. CDR1 and CDR2 (germline): SGHVS, FQNEAQ. This CDR3 contains 14 residues. In DNA form, the CDR3 reads TGTGCCAGCAGCAACAGGGTTTCTGGAAACACCATATATTTT. This codes for CASSNRVSGNTIYF.

The table lists this clone with a few counts. CDR3 residues: CASSQVGTGVYEQYF. In nucleotides, the CDR3 is TGTGCCAGCAGCCAAGTTGGGACAGGGGTCTACGAGCAGTACTTC. This rearrangement joins TRBV3-1 (or the pseudogene TRBV3-2) to TRBJ2-7, with 10 bases that match TRBD1. The J segment lost 3 bases and the V segment lost 1 base, leaving 3 bases of the junction unmatched. This CDR3 contains 15 residues. Per the germline V gene, CDR1 is LGHDT and CDR2 is YNNKEL (reference sequence).

The chain joins TRBV19 to TRBJ2-7; D not resolved. CDR3 length equals 15 residues. With 2 bases removed from V and 5 bases from J, the gap between germline ends came to 16 bases. Germline V CDR1 and CDR2: LNHDA, SQIVND (reference sequence). CDR3 residues: CASSITSSEPHEQYF. The CDR3 DNA reads TGTGCCAGTAGTATAACCTCTTCAGAACCCCACGAGCAGTACTTC.

The chain links TRBV28 to TRBJ1-5, with 10 bases fitting TRBD1. This CDR3 is built from 15 residues. Losses at the gene ends were 4 bases for V and 6 bases for J; bases not matched to a gene: 6. Germline V gene sequence: CDR1 MDHEN, CDR2 SYDVKM. CDR3 sequence: CASSSGQGEAQPQHF. DNA of the CDR3: TGTGCCAGCAGTTCCGGACAGGGGGAGGCTCAGCCCCAGCATTTT.

This chain links TRBV28 with TRBJ2-6, with 8 bases matching TRBD1. The CDR3 extends over 18 amino acids. J gave up 2 bases and V 5 bases, and 11 bases lay outside the gene matches. Germline V lookup: CDR1 MDHEN, CDR2 SYDVKM. CDR3 sequence (DNA): TGTGCCAGCAGTCCCTGGACAGGGCCAAAAGCTGGGGCCAACGTCCTGACTTTC. This encodes CASSPWTGPKAGANVLTF.

The table lists this clone with a count of one. The chain combines TRBV9 with TRBJ2-5; 11 nucleotides line up with TRBD2. The CDR3 is 15 amino acids. V shed 3 bases and J 2 bases; nucleotides not matched to a gene: 3. Germline V gene data show CDR1 as SGDLS and CDR2 as YYNGEE. The chain's CDR3 is CASSAGTSGQETQYF. The CDR3 DNA is TGTGCCAGCAGCGCGGGGACTAGCGGACAAGAGACCCAGTACTTC.